This T cell receptor beta chain comes out of a study of response to subunit inactivated influenza vaccine. The germline CDR1 and CDR2 sequences are SGHTA and FQGTGA. This CDR3 is built from 15 residues. Trimming at V came to 1 base and at J to 6 bases, leaving 5 bases not matched to a gene. Each CDR3 protein gets one entry after TCRdb re-called the RT-PCR reads with MiXCR. The data contain 490,000 or so distinct CDR3 sequences, less than 10% of them seen just once; the ten biggest clones take up under 15%. The study's findings and limits: That few new T cells are recruited by each seasonal influenza vaccination was the authors' suggestion.

This clonotype was detected ten times or more. Its matching antigen is unknown. Sequencing was performed on PBMCs from blood, taken 23 to 25 months after vaccination. The TCR originated in a man aged 45 to 70 who received an inactivated influenza vaccine. The chain uses TRBV7-3 and TRBJ2-3; TRBD2 matches 9 bases. CDR3 nucleotide sequence: TGTGCCAGCAGCTTAAGAGCTAGCGGGATTGATACGCAGTATTTT. Encoded protein: CASSLRASGIDTQYF.